This entry describes one T cell receptor (beta chain). Participants spanned ages roughly 18 to 95 years and resided in some 22 US areas. CDR3 length equals 13 residues. Germline V lookup: CDR1 SSHAT, CDR2 FNYEAQ (reference sequence). The V gene lost 0 bases and the J gene lost 10 bases, with 10 bases spanning the gap. The record originates from a study of blood T cell repertoires in COVID-19. Using immunoSEQ multiplex PCR, the repertoire was profiled, and TCRdb retains in-frame clones only, with some absent. The sample consists of some 150,000 clones, roughly 87% of them appearing once. Sequencing was done on a sample of PBMCs or T cells enriched from blood (not recorded which). This receptor was taken from a human donor with acute COVID-19. The donor label of this sample is uncertain. This sequence joins TRBV7-7 and TRBJ2-1, with D perhaps TRBD2 (5 bases). The CDR3 bases are TGTGCCAGCAGCTTAGCCCCCCGCGGGGAGCAGTTCTTC. This gives the protein CASSLAPRGEQFF.